Here is one T cell receptor beta chain with its context. Clones were read by immunoSEQ multiplex PCR, and TCRdb kept only the in-frame ones, dropping some. The sample lists some 170,000 clones, nearly 90% occurring once. Germline V gene data show CDR1 as SGHTA and CDR2 as FQGTGA. This CDR3 contains 15 residues. V lost 5 bases, J lost 3 bases, and 2 bases stayed unmatched. The data derive from a study of cytomegalovirus exposure and HLA in healthy donors. Specimen: PBMCs. The receptor comes from a young man in good health and CMV-seropositive. The J gene is TRBJ2-1, the V gene TRBV7-3, with 12 bases matching TRBD2. CDR3 sequence (DNA): TGTGCCAGCAGCCGGACTAGCGGGGACTACAATGAGCAGTTCTTC. Its translation: CASSRTSGDYNEQFF. Drawing the rest from reference TRBV7-3 and TRBJ2-1, the complete variable domain is GAGVSQTPSNKVTEKGKYVELRCDPISGHTALYWYRQSLGQGPEFLIYFQGTGAADDSGLPNDRFFAVRPEGSVSTLKIQRTERGDSAVYLCASSRTSGDYNEQFFGPGTRLTVL.